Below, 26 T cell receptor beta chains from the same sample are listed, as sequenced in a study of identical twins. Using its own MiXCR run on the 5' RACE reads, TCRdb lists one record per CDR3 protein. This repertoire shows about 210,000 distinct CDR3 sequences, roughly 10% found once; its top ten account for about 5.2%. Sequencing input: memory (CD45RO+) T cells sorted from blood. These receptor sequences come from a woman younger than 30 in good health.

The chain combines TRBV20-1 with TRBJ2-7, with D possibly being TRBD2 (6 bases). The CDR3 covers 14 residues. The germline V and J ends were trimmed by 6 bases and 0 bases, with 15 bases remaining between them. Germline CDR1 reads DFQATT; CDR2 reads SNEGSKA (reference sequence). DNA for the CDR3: TGCAGTGCCGTCAAGTGGGGACTCTCCTACGAGCAGTACTTC. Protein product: CSAVKWGLSYEQYF.

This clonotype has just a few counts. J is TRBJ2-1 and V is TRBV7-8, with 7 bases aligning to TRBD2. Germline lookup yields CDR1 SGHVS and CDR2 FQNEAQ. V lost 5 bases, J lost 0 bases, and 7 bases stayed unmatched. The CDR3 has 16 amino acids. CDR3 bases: TGTGCCAGCAGCCACACTAGCGCGAGCTCCTACAATGAGCAGTTCTTC. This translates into CASSHTSASSYNEQFF.

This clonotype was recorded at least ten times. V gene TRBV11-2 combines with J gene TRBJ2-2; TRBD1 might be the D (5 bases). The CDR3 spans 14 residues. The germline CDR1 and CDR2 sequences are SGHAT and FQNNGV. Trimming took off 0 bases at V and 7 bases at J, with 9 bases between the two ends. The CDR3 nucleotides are TGTGCCAGCAGCTTAGAGGCAGGGATCGGGGAGCTGTTTTTT. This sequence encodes CASSLEAGIGELFF.

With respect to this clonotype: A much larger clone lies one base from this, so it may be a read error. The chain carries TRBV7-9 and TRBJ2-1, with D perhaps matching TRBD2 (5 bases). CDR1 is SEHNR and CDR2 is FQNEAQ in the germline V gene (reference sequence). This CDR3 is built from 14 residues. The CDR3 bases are TGTTCCAGCAGCTTAGCGACGGATAAGGATGAGCAGTTCTTC. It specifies CSSSLATDKDEQFF.

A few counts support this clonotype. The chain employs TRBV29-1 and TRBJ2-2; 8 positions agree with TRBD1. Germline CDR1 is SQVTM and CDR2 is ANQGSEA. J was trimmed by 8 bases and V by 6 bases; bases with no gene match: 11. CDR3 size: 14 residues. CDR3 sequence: CSVRTGLNRGELFF. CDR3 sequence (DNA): TGCAGCGTGCGGACAGGGTTAAATAGAGGGGAGCTGTTTTTT.

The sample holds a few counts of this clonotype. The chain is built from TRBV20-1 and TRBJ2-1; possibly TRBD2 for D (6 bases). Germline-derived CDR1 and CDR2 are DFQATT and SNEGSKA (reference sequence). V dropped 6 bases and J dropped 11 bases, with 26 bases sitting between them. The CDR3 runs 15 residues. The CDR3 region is CSADPKGSGLWKQFF. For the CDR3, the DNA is TGCAGTGCCGACCCAAAGGGTAGCGGCCTTTGGAAGCAGTTCTTC.

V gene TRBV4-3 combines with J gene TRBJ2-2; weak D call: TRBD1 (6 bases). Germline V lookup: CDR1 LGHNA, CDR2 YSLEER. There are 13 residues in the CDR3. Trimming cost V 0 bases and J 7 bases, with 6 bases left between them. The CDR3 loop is CASSQDRGGELFF. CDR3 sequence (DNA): TGCGCCAGCAGCCAAGACAGGGGCGGGGAGCTGTTTTTT.

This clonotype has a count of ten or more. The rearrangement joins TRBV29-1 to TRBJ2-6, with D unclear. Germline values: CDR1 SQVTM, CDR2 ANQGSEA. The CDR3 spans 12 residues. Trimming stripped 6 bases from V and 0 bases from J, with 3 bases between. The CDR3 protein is CSVISGANVLTF. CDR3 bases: TGCAGCGTGATCTCTGGGGCCAACGTCCTGACTTTC.

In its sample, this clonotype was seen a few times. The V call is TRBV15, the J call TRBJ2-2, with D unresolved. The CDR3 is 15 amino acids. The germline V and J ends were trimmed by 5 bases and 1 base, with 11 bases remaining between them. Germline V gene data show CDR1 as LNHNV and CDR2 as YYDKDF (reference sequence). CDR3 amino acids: CATSAPERNTGELFF. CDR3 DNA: TGTGCCACCAGCGCCCCCGAAAGGAACACCGGGGAGCTGTTTTTT. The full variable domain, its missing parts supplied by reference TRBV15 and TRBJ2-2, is DAMVIQNPRYQVTQFGKPVTLSCSQTLNHNVMYWYQQKSSQAPKLLFHYYDKDFNNEADTPDNFQSRRPNTSFCFLDIRSPGLGDTAMYLCATSAPERNTGELFFGEGSRLTVL.

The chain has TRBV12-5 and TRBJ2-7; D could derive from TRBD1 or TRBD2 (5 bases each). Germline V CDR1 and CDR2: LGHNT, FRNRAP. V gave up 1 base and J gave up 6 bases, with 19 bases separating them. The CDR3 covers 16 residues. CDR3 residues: CASGLGPGRGPREQYF. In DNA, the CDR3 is TGTGCTAGTGGTTTGGGACCGGGACGGGGACCTCGCGAGCAGTACTTC.

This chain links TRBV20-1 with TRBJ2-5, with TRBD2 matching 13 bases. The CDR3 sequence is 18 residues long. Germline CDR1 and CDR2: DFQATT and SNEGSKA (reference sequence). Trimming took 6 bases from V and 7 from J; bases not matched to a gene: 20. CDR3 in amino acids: CSAGRGTSGNRNRATQYF. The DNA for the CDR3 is TGCAGTGCCGGGAGGGGGACTAGCGGGAACCGTAATCGCGCGACCCAGTACTTC.

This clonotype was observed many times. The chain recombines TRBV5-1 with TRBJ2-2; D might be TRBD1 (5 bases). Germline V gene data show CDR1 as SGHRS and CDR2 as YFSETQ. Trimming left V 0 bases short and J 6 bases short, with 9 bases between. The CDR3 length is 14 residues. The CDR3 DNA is TGCGCCAGCAGCTTGGGGGGCGCGTCCGGGGAGCTGTTTTTT. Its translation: CASSLGGASGELFF.

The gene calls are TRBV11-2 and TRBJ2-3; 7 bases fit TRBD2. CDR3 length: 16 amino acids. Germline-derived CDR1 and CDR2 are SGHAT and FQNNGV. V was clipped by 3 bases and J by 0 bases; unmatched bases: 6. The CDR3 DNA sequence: TGTGCCAGCAGCTTGAGGCGGGGGACTAGCACAGATACGCAGTATTTT. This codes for CASSLRRGTSTDTQYF.

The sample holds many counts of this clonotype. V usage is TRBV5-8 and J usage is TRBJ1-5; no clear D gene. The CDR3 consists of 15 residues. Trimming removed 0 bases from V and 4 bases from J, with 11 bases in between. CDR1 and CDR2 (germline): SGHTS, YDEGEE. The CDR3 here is CASSLVAGWNQPQHF. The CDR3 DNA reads TGTGCCAGCAGCTTGGTGGCAGGCTGGAATCAGCCCCAGCATTTT.

The CDR3 protein is CASSPGGSEQFF. As DNA, the CDR3 is TGTGCCAGCAGCCCGGGAGGAAGTGAGCAGTTCTTC. The J gene is TRBJ2-1, the V gene TRBV3-1; 7 nucleotides agree with TRBD2. V shed 4 bases, J shed 9 bases, and the junction held 3 bases outside the gene matches. The CDR3 is 12 amino acids. The V gene's germline CDR1 is LGHDT and CDR2 YNNKEL (reference sequence).

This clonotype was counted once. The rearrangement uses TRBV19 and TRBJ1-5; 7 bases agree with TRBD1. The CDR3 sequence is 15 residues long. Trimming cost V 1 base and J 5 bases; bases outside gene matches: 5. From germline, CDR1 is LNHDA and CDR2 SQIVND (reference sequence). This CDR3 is CASSIGQGDYQPQHF. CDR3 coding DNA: TGTGCCAGTAGTATAGGCCAGGGGGACTATCAGCCCCAGCATTTT.

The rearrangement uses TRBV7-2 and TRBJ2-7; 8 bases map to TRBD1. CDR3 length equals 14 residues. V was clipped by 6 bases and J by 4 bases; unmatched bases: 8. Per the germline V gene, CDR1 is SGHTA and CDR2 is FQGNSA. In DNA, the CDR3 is TGTGCCAGCAGGGATGGGGACAGGTTGTACGAGCAGTACTTC. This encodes CASRDGDRLYEQYF.

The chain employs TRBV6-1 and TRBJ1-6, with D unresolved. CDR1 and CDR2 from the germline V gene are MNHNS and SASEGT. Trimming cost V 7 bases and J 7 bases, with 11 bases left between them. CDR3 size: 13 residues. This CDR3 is CASKTTVNSPLHF. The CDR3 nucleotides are TGTGCCAGCAAGACGACGGTGAATTCACCCCTCCACTTT.

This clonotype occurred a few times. CDR3 DNA sequence: TGTGCCAGCAGCGCCCGGACAGGGGGCGGTCAGCCCCAGCATTTT. It translates to CASSARTGGGQPQHF. V and J are TRBV5-6 and TRBJ1-5; TRBD1 matches 11 bases. V lost 4 bases and J lost 6; bases outside the gene matches: 6. The CDR3 sequence is 15 residues long. Germline assignment: CDR1 SGHDT and CDR2 YYEEEE. Drawing the rest from reference TRBV5-6 and TRBJ1-5, the complete variable domain is DAGVTQSPTHLIKTRGQQVTLRCSPKSGHDTVSWYQQALGQGPQFIFQYYEEEERQRGNFPDRFSGHQFPNYSSELNVNALLLGDSALYLCASSARTGGGQPQHFGDGTRLSIL.

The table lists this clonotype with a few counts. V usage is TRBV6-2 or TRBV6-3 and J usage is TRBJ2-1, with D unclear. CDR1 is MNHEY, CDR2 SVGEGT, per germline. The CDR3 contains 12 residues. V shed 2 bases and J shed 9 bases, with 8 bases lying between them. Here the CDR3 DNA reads TGTGCCAGCAGTTACGTCCGCTTTGAGCAGTTCTTC. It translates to CASSYVRFEQFF.

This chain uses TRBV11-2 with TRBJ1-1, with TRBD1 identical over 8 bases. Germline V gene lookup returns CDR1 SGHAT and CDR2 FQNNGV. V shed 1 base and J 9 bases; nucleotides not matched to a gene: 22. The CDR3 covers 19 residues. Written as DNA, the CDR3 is TGTGCCAGCAGCTTAGGTTTTTCGACCATCAGGACAGGGATGAATCAAGCTTTCTTT. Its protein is CASSLGFSTIRTGMNQAFF.

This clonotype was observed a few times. In DNA form, the CDR3 reads TGTGCCAGCAGCCCTATTGGGACAGGGGACAATGAGCAGTTCTTC. As protein: CASSPIGTGDNEQFF. The chain uses TRBV11-3 and TRBJ2-1, with 10 bases lining up with TRBD1. The CDR3 is made up of 15 amino acids. Per the germline V gene, CDR1 is SGHNT and CDR2 is YENEEA. The V segment lost 5 bases and the J segment 5 bases; nucleotides outside the gene matches: 6. Supplemented by reference TRBV11-3 and TRBJ2-1, the full variable domain reads EAGVVQSPRYKIIEKKQPVAFWCNPISGHNTLYWYLQNLGQGPELLIRYENEEAVDDSQLPKDRFSAERLKGVDSTLKIQPAELGDSAVYLCASSPIGTGDNEQFFGPGTRLTVL.

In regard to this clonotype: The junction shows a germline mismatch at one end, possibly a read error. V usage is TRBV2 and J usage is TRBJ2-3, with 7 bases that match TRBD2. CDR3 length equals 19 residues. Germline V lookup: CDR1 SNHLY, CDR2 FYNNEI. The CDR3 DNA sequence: TGTGCCATCAGTTTATTTCGTCTAGCGGCCAACAAGGAGACAGATACGCAGTATTTT. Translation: CAISLFRLAANKETDTQYF.

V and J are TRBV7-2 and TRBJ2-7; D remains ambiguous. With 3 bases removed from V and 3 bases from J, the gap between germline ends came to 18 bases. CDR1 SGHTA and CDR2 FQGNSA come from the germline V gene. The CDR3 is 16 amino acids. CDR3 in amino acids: CASSLMVAARFYEQYF. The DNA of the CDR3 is TGTGCCAGCAGCTTGATGGTCGCAGCCCGTTTCTACGAGCAGTACTTC.

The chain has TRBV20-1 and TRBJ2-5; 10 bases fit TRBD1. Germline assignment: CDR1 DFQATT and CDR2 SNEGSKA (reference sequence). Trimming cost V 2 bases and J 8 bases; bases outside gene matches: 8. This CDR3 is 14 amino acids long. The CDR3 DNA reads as TGCAGTGCTAGATTACCCGGGACAGGGGACACCCAGTACTTC. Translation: CSARLPGTGDTQYF.

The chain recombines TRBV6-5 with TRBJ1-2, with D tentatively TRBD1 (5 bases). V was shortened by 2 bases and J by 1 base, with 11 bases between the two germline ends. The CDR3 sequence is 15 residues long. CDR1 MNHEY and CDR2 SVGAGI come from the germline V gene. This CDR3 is CASSYGEGRNYGYTF. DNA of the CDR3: TGTGCCAGCAGTTACGGGGAGGGGCGTAACTATGGCTACACCTTC.